This T cell receptor (beta chain) was obtained from a study of T-cell reconstitution after alpha-beta-depleted transplantation in children. Findings and caveats of the study: Approximately two months post-transplant, alpha-beta T cells reportedly originated from several hundred expanded graft clones.

The CDR3 runs 13 residues. Germline-derived CDR1 and CDR2 are MNHNS and SASEGT. V was clipped by 6 bases and J by 4 bases, with 13 bases between them. Comment on this clonotype: The antigen is unknown.

Construction of the TCRbeta library involved unique molecular identifiers. Each CDR3 protein is one row after TCRdb ran MiXCR on the PCR reads. The sample includes over 400,000 distinct CDR3 sequences, 43% seen only once; the top ten take under 35%. The chain combines TRBV6-1 with TRBJ2-7; D remains unclear. This sequence originates from a girl aged 2-10 years with aplastic anemia, due to receive a stem cell transplant. The input for sequencing was PBMCs, taken before TCRalphabeta/CD19-depleted stem cell transplant. Written as DNA, the CDR3 is TGTGCCAGCAGCAGGTACCAAGGATACGAGCAGTACTTC. Translation: CASSRYQGYEQYF.